This T cell receptor (beta chain) is drawn from a study of OX40 agonist ivuxolimab in advanced cancers. The wider study: Prior therapy, whether anti-PD-1, anti-PD-L1 or anti-CTLA-4, was allowed, and under 50% had some. Study-level findings and limits: Clonal expansion from baseline to week 6 occurred in both CD4+ and CD8+ T cells. Partial responders at 0.1-3.0 mg/kg showed near-lowest clonal expansion.

In the case of this clone: As yet, its antigen is unknown.

Assay: immunoSEQ multiplex PCR; the TCRdb copy retains only in-frame clones and omits some. The table shows some 40,000 clones, with 85% to 95% occurring only once. Germline V lookup: CDR1 LNHDA, CDR2 SQIVND (reference sequence). V gave up 3 bases and J gave up 3 bases, with 15 bases separating them. The length of the CDR3 is 15 residues. The chain has TRBV19 and TRBJ2-7; D is possibly TRBD1 or TRBD2 (7 bases each). The sequence was obtained from an adult with an advanced solid tumor such as melanoma, head and neck, liver or kidney cancer. The sample consisted of CD4+ or CD8+ T cells sorted from blood, taken in a trial of the OX40 agonist ivuxolimab. As DNA, the CDR3 is TGTGCCAGTAGTATGGTTCCAGGGGGGGACTACGAGCAGTACTTC. It yields the protein CASSMVPGGDYEQYF.